A selection of T cell receptor beta chains follows, all from one sample in a study. TCRdb used MiXCR to reprocess the 5' RACE reads, holding one entry per CDR3 protein. The sample holds 34,000 or so distinct CDR3 sequences; approximately 30% are singletons and the top ten take about 2%. Material: tumor-infiltrating Tregs sorted from the breast tumor. Every receptor here comes from a female donor with breast cancer. CDR3s include the opening cysteine and the closing phenylalanine or tryptophan. D genes are given only for firm matches. Clone size is not always given. Where it is, it says once, few, many or a class for expanded clones.

V: TRBV4-1
size: few
D: .
J: TRBJ1-1
CDR3: CASSQVGGLNTEAFF
DNA: TGCGCCAGCAGCCAGGTGGGGGGGTTGAACACTGAAGCTTTCTTT

V: TRBV29-1
size: medium-sized
D: .
J: TRBJ2-6
CDR3: CSVVLLSGANVLTF
DNA: TGCAGCGTTGTATTACTCTCTGGGGCCAACGTCCTGACTTTC

V: TRBV27
size: .
D: TRBD2
J: TRBJ2-1
CDR3: CASRLAGGPYNEQFF
DNA: TGTGCCAGCAGGCTAGCGGGAGGTCCTTACAATGAGCAGTTCTTC

V: TRBV10-3
size: few
D: .
J: TRBJ2-1
CDR3: CAISGQSSYNEQFF
DNA: TGTGCCATCAGTGGGCAAAGCTCCTACAATGAGCAGTTCTTC

V: TRBV28
size: few
D: TRBD2
J: TRBJ2-1
CDR3: CASSAELAGRYNEQFF
DNA: TGTGCCAGCAGCGCCGAACTAGCGGGGAGGTACAATGAGCAGTTCTTC

V: TRBV5-1
size: many
D: TRBD2
J: TRBJ2-5
CDR3: CASSLVLAGDGETQYF
DNA: TGCGCCAGCAGCTTGGTTTTAGCGGGAGATGGTGAGACCCAGTACTTC

V: TRBV10-1
size: .
D: TRBD2
J: TRBJ2-1
CDR3: CASSEVVAGYNEQFF
DNA: TGCGCCAGCAGTGAGGTTGTAGCGGGCTACAATGAGCAGTTCTTC

V: TRBV9
size: many
D: .
J: TRBJ1-1
CDR3: CASSVAGAGAEAFF
DNA: TGTGCCAGCAGCGTAGCAGGGGCGGGCGCTGAAGCTTTCTTT

V: TRBV7-2
size: .
D: .
J: TRBJ1-2
CDR3: CASSLDQGINYGYTF
DNA: TGTGCCAGCAGCTTAGACCAGGGGATTAACTATGGCTACACCTTC

V: TRBV27
size: .
D: TRBD2
J: TRBJ2-7
CDR3: CASSGLAEAVSYEQYF
DNA: TGTGCCAGCTCGGGACTAGCGGAGGCCGTCTCCTACGAGCAGTACTTC

V: TRBV12-3/TRBV12-4
size: many
D: .
J: TRBJ2-1
CDR3: CASSSRAGLGGDEQFF
DNA: TGTGCCAGCAGTTCCAGAGCAGGACTAGGGGGGGATGAGCAGTTCTTC

V: TRBV2
size: .
D: .
J: TRBJ1-1
CDR3: CASLLEFGTEAFF
DNA: TGTGCCAGCTTACTCGAATTCGGCACTGAAGCTTTCTTT

V: TRBV12-3/TRBV12-4
size: many
D: .
J: TRBJ1-1
CDR3: CASNQIGGSTEAFF
DNA: TGTGCCAGCAATCAGATTGGGGGCTCCACTGAAGCTTTCTTT

V: TRBV7-8
size: medium-sized
D: .
J: TRBJ2-7
CDR3: CASSLSAGGRGIYEQYF
DNA: TGTGCCAGCAGCTTATCCGCTGGGGGGCGCGGGATCTACGAGCAGTACTTC

V: TRBV5-6
size: many
D: .
J: TRBJ1-6
CDR3: CASSLGWGGGSPLHF
DNA: TGTGCCAGCAGCTTGGGATGGGGTGGCGGTTCACCCCTCCACTTT